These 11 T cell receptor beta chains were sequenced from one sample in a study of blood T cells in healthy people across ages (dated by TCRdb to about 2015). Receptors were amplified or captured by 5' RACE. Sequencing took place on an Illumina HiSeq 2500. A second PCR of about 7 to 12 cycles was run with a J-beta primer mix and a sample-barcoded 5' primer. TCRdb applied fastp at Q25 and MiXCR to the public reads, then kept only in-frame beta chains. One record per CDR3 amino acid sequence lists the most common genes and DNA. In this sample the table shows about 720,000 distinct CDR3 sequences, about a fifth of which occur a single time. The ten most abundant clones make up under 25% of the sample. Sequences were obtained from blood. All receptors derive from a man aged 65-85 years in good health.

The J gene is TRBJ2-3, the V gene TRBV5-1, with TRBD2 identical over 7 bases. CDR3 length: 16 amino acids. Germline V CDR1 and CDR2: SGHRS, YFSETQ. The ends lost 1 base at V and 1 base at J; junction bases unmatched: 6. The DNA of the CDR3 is TGCGCCAGCAGCTTGCTCTATACTAGCGGCACAGATACGCAGTATTTT. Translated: CASSLLYTSGTDTQYF.

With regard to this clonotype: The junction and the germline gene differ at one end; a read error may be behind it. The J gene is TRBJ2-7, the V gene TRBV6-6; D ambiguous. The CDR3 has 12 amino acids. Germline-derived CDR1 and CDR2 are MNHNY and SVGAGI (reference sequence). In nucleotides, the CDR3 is TGTGCCAGCAGTTACGGCGGAAGGTGGAAGTTCTTC. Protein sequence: CASSYGGRWKFF.

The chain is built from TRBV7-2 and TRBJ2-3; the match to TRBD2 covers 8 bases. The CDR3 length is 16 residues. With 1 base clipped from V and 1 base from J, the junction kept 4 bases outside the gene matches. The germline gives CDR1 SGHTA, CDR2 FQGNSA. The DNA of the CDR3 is TGTGCCAGCAGCTTAGTAGCGGGGACCCGCACAGATACGCAGTATTTT. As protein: CASSLVAGTRTDTQYF.

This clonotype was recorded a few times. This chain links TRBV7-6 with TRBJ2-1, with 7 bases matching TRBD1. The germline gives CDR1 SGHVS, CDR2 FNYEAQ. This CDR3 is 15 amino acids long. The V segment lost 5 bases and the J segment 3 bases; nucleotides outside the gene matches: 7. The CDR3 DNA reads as TGTGCCAGCAGCCCCGGGGACAGAGACTACAATGAGCAGTTCTTC. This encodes CASSPGDRDYNEQFF.

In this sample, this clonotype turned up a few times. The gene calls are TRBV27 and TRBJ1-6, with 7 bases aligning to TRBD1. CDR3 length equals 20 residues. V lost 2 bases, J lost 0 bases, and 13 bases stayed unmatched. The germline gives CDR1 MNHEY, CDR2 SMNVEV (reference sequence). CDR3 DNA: TGTGCCAGCAGTTTACCCGGACAGGACCAACCGAGCTCCTATAATTCACCCCTCCACTTT. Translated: CASSLPGQDQPSSYNSPLHF.

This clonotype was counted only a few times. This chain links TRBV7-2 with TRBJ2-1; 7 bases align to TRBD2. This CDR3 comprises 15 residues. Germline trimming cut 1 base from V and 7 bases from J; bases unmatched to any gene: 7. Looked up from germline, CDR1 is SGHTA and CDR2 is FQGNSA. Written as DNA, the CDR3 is TGTGCCAGCAGCTTAGGGGGGAGGGCCAGTAATGAGCAGTTCTTC. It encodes CASSLGGRASNEQFF.

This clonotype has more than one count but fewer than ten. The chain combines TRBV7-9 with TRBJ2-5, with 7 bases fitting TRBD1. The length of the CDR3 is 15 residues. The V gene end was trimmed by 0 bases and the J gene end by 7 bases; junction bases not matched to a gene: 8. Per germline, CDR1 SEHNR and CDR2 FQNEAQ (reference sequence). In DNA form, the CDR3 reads TGTGCCAGCAGCTTAGCGCTCGGGACAGATGGGACCCAGTACTTC. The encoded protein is CASSLALGTDGTQYF.

The CDR3 loop is CSVGTGDARPSYGYTF. The CDR3 DNA reads as TGCAGCGTTGGAACAGGGGACGCCCGACCCTCCTATGGCTACACCTTC. The gene calls are TRBV29-1 and TRBJ1-2; 7 bases fit TRBD1. Germline V CDR1 and CDR2: SQVTM, ANQGSEA. J was trimmed by 4 bases and V by 4 bases; bases with no gene match: 15. The CDR3 loop spans 16 amino acids.

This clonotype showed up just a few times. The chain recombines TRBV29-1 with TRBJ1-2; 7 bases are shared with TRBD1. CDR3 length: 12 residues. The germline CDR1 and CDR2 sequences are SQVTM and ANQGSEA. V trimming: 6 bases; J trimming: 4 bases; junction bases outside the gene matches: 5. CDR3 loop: CSVTQGSYGYTF. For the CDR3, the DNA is TGCAGCGTCACACAGGGGAGCTATGGCTACACCTTC. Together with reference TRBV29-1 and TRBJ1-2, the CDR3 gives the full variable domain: SAVISQKPSRDICQRGTSLTIQCQVDSQVTMMFWYRQQPGQSLTLIATANQGSEATYESGFVIDKFPISRPNLTFSTLTVSNMSPEDSSIYLCSVTQGSYGYTFGSGTRLTVV.

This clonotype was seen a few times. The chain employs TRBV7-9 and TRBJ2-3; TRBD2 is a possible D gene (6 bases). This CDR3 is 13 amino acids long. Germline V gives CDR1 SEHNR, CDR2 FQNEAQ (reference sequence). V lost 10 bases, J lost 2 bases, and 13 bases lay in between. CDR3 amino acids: CANPGLDTDTQYF. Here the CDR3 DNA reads TGTGCCAACCCGGGACTTGACACAGATACGCAGTATTTT. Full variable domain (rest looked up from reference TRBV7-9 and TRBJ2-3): DTGVSQNPRHKITKRGQNVTFRCDPISEHNRLYWYRQTLGQGPEFLTYFQNEAQLEKSRLLSDRFSAERPKGSFSTLEIQRTEQGDSAMYLCANPGLDTDTQYFGPGTRLTVL.

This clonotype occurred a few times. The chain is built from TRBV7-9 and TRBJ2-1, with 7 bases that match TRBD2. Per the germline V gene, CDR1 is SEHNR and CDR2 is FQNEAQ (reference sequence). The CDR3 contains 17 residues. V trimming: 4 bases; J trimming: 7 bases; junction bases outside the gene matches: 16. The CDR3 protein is CASSSFPGAGELNEQFF. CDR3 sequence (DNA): TGTGCCAGCAGCTCCTTTCCCGGGGCGGGAGAATTGAATGAGCAGTTCTTC.